These T cell receptor beta chains were read from a single sample in a study of T-cell reconstitution after alpha-beta-depleted transplantation in children. TCRdb used MiXCR to reprocess the PCR reads, holding one entry per CDR3 protein. The data hold more than 200,000 distinct CDR3 sequences, with more than 20% observed a single time. The sequences come from PBMCs, mostly from graft donor cells, collected 360 days after TCRalphabeta/CD19-depleted stem cell transplant. The origin of the receptors is a female patient aged 2 to 10 who had a stem cell transplant for congenital amegakaryocytic thrombocytopenia, so the T cells may come from the graft donor. The CDR3 runs from the conserved cysteine through the conserved F or W. The order of the fields is clone size, D gene, CDR3 length, V gene, J gene, CDR3 protein, CDR3 DNA. D genes are given only for firm matches. Some rows have no size entry. The others give once, few or many, or a class for an expanded clone.

abundance: few; d_gene: -; len: 15; v_gene: TRBV28; j_gene: TRBJ2-3; CDR3aa: CASREGPGATDTQYF; CDR3nt: TGTGCCAGCAGGGAGGGACCGGGCGCCACAGATACGCAGTATTTT
abundance: few; d_gene: TRBD2; len: 13; v_gene: TRBV14; j_gene: TRBJ2-3; CDR3aa: CASGTTNTDTQYF; CDR3nt: TGTGCCAGCGGGACTACCAACACAGATACGCAGTATTTT
abundance: -; d_gene: -; len: 12; v_gene: TRBV20-1; j_gene: TRBJ1-1; CDR3aa: CSARAGRTEAFF; CDR3nt: TGCAGTGCTAGAGCGGGGCGTACTGAAGCTTTCTTT
abundance: few; d_gene: -; len: 16; v_gene: TRBV20-1; j_gene: TRBJ2-4; CDR3aa: CSARWWLQGTKNIQYF; CDR3nt: TGCAGTGCTAGATGGTGGCTACAGGGAACTAAAAACATTCAGTACTTC
abundance: -; d_gene: TRBD1; len: 16; v_gene: TRBV28; j_gene: TRBJ2-7; CDR3aa: CASSTFGTGTLYEQYF; CDR3nt: TGTGCCAGCAGTACGTTTGGGACAGGGACATTATACGAGCAGTACTTC
abundance: -; d_gene: -; len: 16; v_gene: TRBV4-1; j_gene: TRBJ2-1; CDR3aa: CASSYLRGGGANEQFF; CDR3nt: TGCGCCAGCAGCTATCTGCGCGGTGGGGGGGCCAATGAGCAGTTCTTC
abundance: -; d_gene: -; len: 13; v_gene: TRBV28; j_gene: TRBJ2-7; CDR3aa: CASTEHQAYEQYF; CDR3nt: TGTGCCAGCACCGAACACCAGGCCTACGAGCAGTACTTC
abundance: -; d_gene: -; len: 12; v_gene: TRBV20-1; j_gene: TRBJ1-4; CDR3aa: CSAPGGNEKLFF; CDR3nt: TGCAGTGCCCCAGGAGGTAATGAAAAACTGTTTTTT
abundance: -; d_gene: -; len: 14; v_gene: TRBV5-1; j_gene: TRBJ2-2; CDR3aa: CASKVLENTGELFF; CDR3nt: TGCGCCAGCAAGGTTTTAGAGAACACCGGGGAGCTGTTTTTT
abundance: few; d_gene: -; len: 15; v_gene: TRBV6-5; j_gene: TRBJ1-3; CDR3aa: CASSYTGYSGNTIYF; CDR3nt: TGTGCCAGCAGTTACACAGGTTACTCTGGAAACACCATATATTTT
abundance: -; d_gene: -; len: 17; v_gene: TRBV6-5; j_gene: TRBJ2-1; CDR3aa: CASSYEGRDESYNEQFF; CDR3nt: TGTGCCAGCAGTTACGAAGGACGGGACGAGTCCTACAATGAGCAGTTCTTC
abundance: once; d_gene: TRBD2; len: 16; v_gene: TRBV30; j_gene: TRBJ2-1; CDR3aa: CAWSVWGLAGYNEQFF; CDR3nt: TGTGCCTGGAGTGTTTGGGGACTAGCGGGGTACAATGAGCAGTTCTTC
abundance: -; d_gene: -; len: 17; v_gene: TRBV28; j_gene: TRBJ2-4; CDR3aa: CASTTLLLRGLGNIQYF; CDR3nt: TGTGCCAGCACTACCCTTCTACTACGGGGCCTGGGAAACATTCAGTACTTC
abundance: few; d_gene: -; len: 12; v_gene: TRBV20-1; j_gene: TRBJ1-4; CDR3aa: CSASTVYGKLFF; CDR3nt: TGCAGTGCGAGCACAGTTTATGGAAAACTGTTTTTT
abundance: -; d_gene: -; len: 14; v_gene: TRBV7-3; j_gene: TRBJ1-1; CDR3aa: CASSPRGGWTEAFF; CDR3nt: TGTGCCAGCAGCCCAAGGGGAGGATGGACTGAAGCTTTCTTT
abundance: many; d_gene: TRBD2; len: 16; v_gene: TRBV27; j_gene: TRBJ2-7; CDR3aa: CASSLGMGLGTYEQYF; CDR3nt: TGTGCCAGCAGTTTGGGTATGGGACTAGGAACCTACGAGCAGTACTTC
abundance: -; d_gene: -; len: 16; v_gene: TRBV20-1; j_gene: TRBJ2-7; CDR3aa: CSARDRTSGTLYEQYF; CDR3nt: TGCAGTGCTAGAGACCGCACATCCGGGACCCTCTACGAGCAGTACTTC
abundance: few; d_gene: TRBD2; len: 18; v_gene: TRBV12-3/TRBV12-4; j_gene: TRBJ2-1; CDR3aa: CASSLGTGTSGSWNEQFF; CDR3nt: TGTGCCAGCAGTTTAGGAACCGGGACTAGCGGGAGTTGGAATGAGCAGTTCTTC
abundance: -; d_gene: -; len: 14; v_gene: TRBV12-3/TRBV12-4; j_gene: TRBJ2-5; CDR3aa: CASSLGLEQETQYF; CDR3nt: TGTGCCAGCAGTTTGGGTCTAGAGCAAGAGACCCAGTACTTC
abundance: many; d_gene: TRBD2; len: 16; v_gene: TRBV28; j_gene: TRBJ2-1; CDR3aa: CASRPRTSGYYNEQFF; CDR3nt: TGTGCCAGCAGACCAAGGACTAGCGGGTACTACAATGAGCAGTTCTTC
abundance: -; d_gene: TRBD2; len: 15; v_gene: TRBV25-1; j_gene: TRBJ2-3; CDR3aa: CASSDWTSARGTQYF; CDR3nt: TGTGCCAGCAGTGACTGGACTAGCGCCCGTGGCACGCAGTATTTT
abundance: few; d_gene: TRBD1; len: 16; v_gene: TRBV12-3/TRBV12-4; j_gene: TRBJ1-4; CDR3aa: CASSLYLGTGVEKLFF; CDR3nt: TGTGCCAGCAGTTTATATCTCGGGACAGGGGTCGAAAAACTGTTTTTT
abundance: few; d_gene: TRBD1; len: 14; v_gene: TRBV20-1; j_gene: TRBJ1-1; CDR3aa: CSAAPRGLYTEAFF; CDR3nt: TGCAGTGCCGCACCCAGGGGGCTATACACTGAAGCTTTCTTT
abundance: -; d_gene: -; len: 13; v_gene: TRBV24-1; j_gene: TRBJ2-5; CDR3aa: CATSGSREETQYF; CDR3nt: TGTGCCACCAGTGGAAGCAGAGAAGAGACCCAGTACTTC
abundance: -; d_gene: -; len: 14; v_gene: TRBV20-1; j_gene: TRBJ1-3; CDR3aa: CSSSDRNSGNTIYF; CDR3nt: TGCAGTTCCTCAGACAGGAACTCTGGAAACACCATATATTTT
abundance: few; d_gene: -; len: 14; v_gene: TRBV12-3/TRBV12-4; j_gene: TRBJ2-1; CDR3aa: CASSTRSRGNEQFF; CDR3nt: TGTGCCAGCAGCACAAGGTCTAGGGGCAATGAGCAGTTCTTC
abundance: few; d_gene: -; len: 14; v_gene: TRBV6-5; j_gene: TRBJ1-2; CDR3aa: CASSYTGRGDGYTF; CDR3nt: TGTGCCAGCAGTTACACAGGGAGAGGGGATGGCTACACCTTC
abundance: -; d_gene: -; len: 15; v_gene: TRBV7-9; j_gene: TRBJ2-2; CDR3aa: CASSETGTLWGELFF; CDR3nt: TGTGCCAGCAGCGAAACCGGGACGTTATGGGGGGAGCTGTTTTTT
abundance: -; d_gene: -; len: 15; v_gene: TRBV7-8; j_gene: TRBJ1-1; CDR3aa: CASSFGDDVATKAFF; CDR3nt: TGTGCCAGCAGCTTCGGTGATGATGTGGCTACTAAAGCTTTCTTT